This TCR beta chain was profiled in a study of T cell responses to AZD1222 COVID-19 vaccine. Broader study findings: Breadth and depth of Spike-specific TCRs rose after two AZD1222 doses.

This clone has only a few counts. Its target is unknown. Profiling relied on immunoSEQ multiplex PCR, and the TCRdb table lists in-frame clones only, not all of them. The sample holds about 150,000 clones, under 95% seen once. V gave up 0 bases and J gave up 1 base; unmatched junction bases: 8. The CDR3 totals 19 residues. Germline V CDR1 and CDR2: MGHRA, YSYEKL. The chain couples TRBV4-1 to TRBJ2-6, with 8 bases that match TRBD1. This specimen consisted of peripheral blood, obtained 28 days after the second AZD1222 dose. The receptor was isolated from an adult who received the AZD1222 COVID-19 vaccine. The CDR3 protein is CASSQDKGQGTSGANVLTF. DNA for the CDR3: TGCGCCAGCAGCCAAGACAAAGGACAGGGAACTTCTGGGGCCAACGTCCTGACTTTC.